This T cell receptor beta chain was recovered during a study of blood T cell repertoires in COVID-19. The table came from immunoSEQ multiplex PCR; TCRdb's copy has only in-frame clones and leaves some out. The sample contains about 59,000 clones, around 81% of which appear only once. Germline V gene lookup returns CDR1 MDHEN and CDR2 SYDVKM. Trimming took 4 bases from V and 4 from J; bases not matched to a gene: 6. There are 14 residues in the CDR3. This rearrangement joins TRBV28 to TRBJ1-1, with 7 bases matching TRBD1. The sequenced sample was peripheral blood. The TCR was taken from a woman older than 75 with acute or convalescent COVID-19. For the CDR3, the DNA is TGTGCCAGCAGTTGGAGACAGGGTCGCACTGAAGCTTTCTTT. It yields the protein CASSWRQGRTEAFF.